This T cell receptor beta chain was obtained from a study of graft-versus-host responses after intestinal transplantation. The wider study: Each of the recipients got a multivisceral, liver-intestinal, or isolated intestinal transplant. Anti-thymocyte globulin was used for induction in all recipients, who then took tacrolimus and steroids for approximately 3 years.

As to this clone: Its antigen remains unknown.

Notes on the study in general: Marrow from the recipient contained GvH clones, some of which had appeared first in ileum or blood. GvH clone levels peaked in circulation, and this peak was associated with early post-transplant HvG declines.

The CDR3 consists of 14 residues. V was clipped by 0 bases and J by 8 bases, with 14 bases between them. The V gene's germline CDR1 is SGHDT and CDR2 YYEEEE. TCRdb keeps only in-frame clones here, not all; method: immunoSEQ multiplex PCR. This sample has about 97,000 clones, with over 75% found just once. This chain connects TRBV5-6 to TRBJ1-1, with D possibly matching TRBD1 (5 bases). The origin of this receptor is a human patient who received an intestinal transplant, so some T cells may come from the graft donor. Sequenced here: PBMCs, sampled 450 to 480 days after intestinal transplant. The CDR3 loop reads CASSLVGPLKEAFF. Written as DNA, the CDR3 is TGTGCCAGCAGCTTGGTGGGGCCGCTAAAGGAAGCTTTCTTT.